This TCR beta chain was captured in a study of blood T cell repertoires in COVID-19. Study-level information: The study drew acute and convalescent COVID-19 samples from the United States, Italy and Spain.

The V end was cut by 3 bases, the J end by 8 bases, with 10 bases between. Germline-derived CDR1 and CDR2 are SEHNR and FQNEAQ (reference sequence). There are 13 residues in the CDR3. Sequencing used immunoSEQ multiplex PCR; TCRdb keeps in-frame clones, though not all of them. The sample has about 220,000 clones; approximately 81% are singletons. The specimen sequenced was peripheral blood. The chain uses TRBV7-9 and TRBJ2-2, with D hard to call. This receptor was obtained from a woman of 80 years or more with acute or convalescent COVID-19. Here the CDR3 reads CASSLRWMGELFF. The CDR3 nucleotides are TGTGCCAGCAGCTTGCGGTGGATGGGGGAGCTGTTTTTT. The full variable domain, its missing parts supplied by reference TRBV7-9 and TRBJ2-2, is DTGVSQNPRHKITKRGQNVTFRCDPISEHNRLYWYRQTLGQGPEFLTYFQNEAQLEKSRLLSDRFSAERPKGSFSTLEIQRTEQGDSAMYLCASSLRWMGELFFGEGSRLTVL.